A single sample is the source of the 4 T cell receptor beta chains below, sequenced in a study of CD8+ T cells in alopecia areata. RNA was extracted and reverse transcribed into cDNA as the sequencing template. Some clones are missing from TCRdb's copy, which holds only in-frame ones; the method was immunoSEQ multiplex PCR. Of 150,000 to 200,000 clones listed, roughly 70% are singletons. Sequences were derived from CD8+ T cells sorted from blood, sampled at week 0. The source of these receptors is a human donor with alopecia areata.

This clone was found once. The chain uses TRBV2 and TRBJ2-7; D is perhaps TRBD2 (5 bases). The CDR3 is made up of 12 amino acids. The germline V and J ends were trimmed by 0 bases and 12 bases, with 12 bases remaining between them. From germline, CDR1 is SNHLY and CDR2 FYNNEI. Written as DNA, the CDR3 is TGTGCCAGCAGTGAAGCTCGGAGGCTCTGGTACTTC. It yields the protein CASSEARRLWYF.

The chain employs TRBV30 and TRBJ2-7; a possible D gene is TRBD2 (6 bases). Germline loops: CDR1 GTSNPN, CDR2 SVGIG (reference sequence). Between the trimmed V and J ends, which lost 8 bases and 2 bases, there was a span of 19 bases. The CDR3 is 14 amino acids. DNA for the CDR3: TGTGCCGGTAAATCGATTGGCGGGGCCTACGAGCAGTACTTC. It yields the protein CAGKSIGGAYEQYF.

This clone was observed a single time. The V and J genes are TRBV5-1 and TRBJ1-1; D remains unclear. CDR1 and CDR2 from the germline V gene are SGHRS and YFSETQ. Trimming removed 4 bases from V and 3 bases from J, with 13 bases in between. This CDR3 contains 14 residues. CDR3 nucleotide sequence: TGCGCCAGCAGCCCGGGCGGAGACTACACTGAAGCTTTCTTT. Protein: CASSPGGDYTEAFF.

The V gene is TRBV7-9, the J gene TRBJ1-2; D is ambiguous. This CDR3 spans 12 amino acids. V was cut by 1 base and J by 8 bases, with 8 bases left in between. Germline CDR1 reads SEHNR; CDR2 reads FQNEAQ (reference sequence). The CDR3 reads CASSLEGSGYTF. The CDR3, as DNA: TGTGCCAGCAGCTTAGAGGGTAGCGGCTACACCTTC.